This is a list of T cell receptor beta chains from one sample in a study of siplizumab effects on memory and regulatory T cells. The assay was immunoSEQ multiplex PCR, and TCRdb's table has in-frame clones only and misses some. The sample lists approximately 6,500 clones; around 60% were seen once. The source material was effector memory CD8+ T cells sorted from blood. These receptors were obtained from a human donor in good health. Both conserved end residues are part of each CDR3. D genes are given only for firm matches. A clone size is listed for some rows: how often the clone was seen (once, few, many), or a class if it is expanded.

size,D,V,J,DNA,CDR3
.,.,TRBV5-6,TRBJ1-1,TGTGCCAGCAGCTTCGCGCCGAACACTGAAGCTTTCTTT,CASSFAPNTEAFF
.,TRBD1,TRBV28,TRBJ1-2,TGTGCCAGCAGTCCATCCGGGACAGGGAACTATGGCTACACCTTC,CASSPSGTGNYGYTF
.,.,TRBV5-4,TRBJ2-7,TGTGCCAGCAGCGGAAGCTCCTACGAGCAGTACTTC,CASSGSSYEQYF
.,TRBD1,TRBV4-3,TRBJ2-3,TGCGCCAGCAGCCAAGACCTGACAGGGGTGGATACGCAGTATTTT,CASSQDLTGVDTQYF
.,TRBD1,TRBV5-8,TRBJ2-7,TGTGCCAGCAGCGGGCGGACAGGGTCACGCTACGAGCAGTACTTC,CASSGRTGSRYEQYF
few,.,TRBV4-2,TRBJ2-1,TGTGCCAGCAGCCCAAACCGAGCGGACCCTTACAATGAGCAGTTCTTC,CASSPNRADPYNEQFF
.,.,TRBV29-1,TRBJ1-2,TGCAGCGCCCAGGGACTCTATGGCTACACCTTC,CSAQGLYGYTF
.,TRBD1,TRBV6-5,TRBJ1-5,TGTGCCAGCAGTCGGGACAGATCCTTCAATCAGCCCCAGCATTTT,CASSRDRSFNQPQHF
.,.,TRBV6-4,TRBJ1-5,TGTGCCAGCAGTTACAGGGAGGCTCTCGAGCCCCAGCATTTT,CASSYREALEPQHF
.,TRBD2,TRBV7-3,TRBJ2-4,TGTGCCAGCAGCTCCCCGGGGGGGAGGAAAAACATTCAGTACTTC,CASSSPGGRKNIQYF
.,TRBD1,TRBV6-1,TRBJ1-6,TGTGCCAGCAGAAAGACAGGGAGGAATTCACCCCTCCACTTT,CASRKTGRNSPLHF
.,.,TRBV27,TRBJ2-3,TGTGCCACCAGTGCTCTTAACACAGATACGCAGTATTTT,CATSALNTDTQYF
few,.,TRBV15,TRBJ2-2,TGTGCCACCAGCGAGGGGACACAGAACACCGGGGAGCTGTTTTTT,CATSEGTQNTGELFF
.,.,TRBV4-1,TRBJ2-5,TGCGCCAGCAGACAACGGGGGGAGACCCAGTACTTC,CASRQRGETQYF
once,.,TRBV5-5,TRBJ1-1,TGTGCCAGCAGCTTGGATTTTCGGGGGGGCGCCGAAGCTTTCTTT,CASSLDFRGGAEAFF
.,TRBD2,TRBV4-2,TRBJ2-3,TGTGCCAGCAGCCAAGATGGCACTAGCGGCTTTGATACGCAGTATTTT,CASSQDGTSGFDTQYF
few,.,TRBV5-8,TRBJ2-7,TGTGCCAGCATGGAGGGCAACGAGCAGTACTTC,CASMEGNEQYF
medium-sized,.,TRBV4-1,TRBJ2-7,TGCGCCAGCAGCCAAGTAGGAGGGAGTTCCTACGAGCAGTACTTC,CASSQVGGSSYEQYF
few,.,TRBV29-1,TRBJ2-7,TGCAGCGCCCCGGACAGCTCCTACGAGCAGTACTTC,CSAPDSSYEQYF
once,.,TRBV10-1,TRBJ1-1,TGCGCCAGCAGTGAGTCGATGAGTAACACTGAAGCTTTCTTT,CASSESMSNTEAFF
medium-sized,TRBD1,TRBV6-5,TRBJ1-1,TGTGCCACTACAGGGGGAGGATATAACACTGAAGCTTTCTTT,CATTGGGYNTEAFF
few,.,TRBV11-2,TRBJ1-3,TGTGCCAGCCAGGGCGCCCCCTCTGGAAACACCATATATTTT,CASQGAPSGNTIYF
.,TRBD1,TRBV2,TRBJ2-2,TGTGCCAGCAGTACCGGACAGGGGGTCGGGACCGGGGAGCTGTTTTTT,CASSTGQGVGTGELFF
.,.,TRBV19,TRBJ2-3,TGTGCCAGTAGTATAGATCCGGGGGCAGGGGGCACAGATACGCAGTATTTT,CASSIDPGAGGTDTQYF
.,.,TRBV6-1,TRBJ2-5,TGTGCCAGCAGTGGAGGGGGGGGCCAAGAGACCCAGTACTTC,CASSGGGGQETQYF
.,.,TRBV29-1,TRBJ1-1,TGCAGCGTCACTCAGGGGCTGAACACTGAAGCTTTCTTT,CSVTQGLNTEAFF
.,.,TRBV29-1,TRBJ2-6,TGCAGCGTTGCTCTCTCTGGGGCCAACGTCCTGACTTTC,CSVALSGANVLTF
.,.,TRBV6-5,TRBJ1-1,TGTGCCAGCACTAAGACAGAGAACACTGAAGCTTTCTTT,CASTKTENTEAFF
.,TRBD1,TRBV25-1,TRBJ1-2,TGTGCCAGCAGTGCCGGGACAGGGTGGCTTGGCTACACCTTC,CASSAGTGWLGYTF
.,.,TRBV19,TRBJ1-2,TGTGCCACCGACAGTTTTTGGGGCTACACCTTC,CATDSFWGYTF
once,TRBD2,TRBV6-4,TRBJ2-1,TGTGCCAGCAGCCCGACTAGCGGGGGGCACAATGAGCAGTTCTTC,CASSPTSGGHNEQFF
.,TRBD1,TRBV6-4,TRBJ2-2,TGTGCCAGCAGTGAGGAGACAGGGGGCACCGGGGAGCTGTTTTTT,CASSEETGGTGELFF
.,.,TRBV5-4,TRBJ2-1,TGTGCCAGCAGCTTGGATGGGCCAGTGTACAATGAGCAGTTCTTC,CASSLDGPVYNEQFF
.,TRBD1,TRBV6-1,TRBJ2-3,TGTGCCAGCAGTGAAGCCTCCCCGGGACAGGGCACAGATACGCAGTATTTT,CASSEASPGQGTDTQYF
.,.,TRBV5-5,TRBJ2-7,TGTGCCAGCAGCCAAGATCACGGGAGCTCCTACGAGCAGTACTTC,CASSQDHGSSYEQYF
.,TRBD1,TRBV6-4,TRBJ1-1,TGTGCCAGCAGCCCCGGGACAGGGGGCGAGGCTTTCTTT,CASSPGTGGEAFF
.,.,TRBV19,TRBJ1-3,TGTGCCAGTAGCCCGGACATAGGAAACACCATATATTTT,CASSPDIGNTIYF
.,.,TRBV10-3,TRBJ1-2,TGTGCCATCAGTGACTCGGACACCTACTATGGCTACACCTTC,CAISDSDTYYGYTF
.,.,TRBV29-1,TRBJ1-2,TGCAGCGTTGAGGGGGAGTGGAACTATGGCTACACCTTC,CSVEGEWNYGYTF
.,.,TRBV4-3,TRBJ1-3,TGCGCCAGCAGCCAAGACCCCGGAGACTCTGGAAACACCATATATTTT,CASSQDPGDSGNTIYF
.,.,TRBV9,TRBJ2-7,TGTGCCAGCAGCGTAGGGGTAGTGGCAGGGGAAGGCGAGCAGTACTTC,CASSVGVVAGEGEQYF
once,.,TRBV11-2,TRBJ1-6,TGTGCCAGCAGCTTAAGTGGCAGGCCTCCTAATTCACCCCTCCACTTT,CASSLSGRPPNSPLHF
medium-sized,.,TRBV7-2,TRBJ2-7,TGTGCCAGCAGCTTATATGGGGGCCCCTACGAGCAGTACTTC,CASSLYGGPYEQYF
.,TRBD1,TRBV7-3,TRBJ2-2,TGTGCCAGCAGCTTAAATGCAGGGGGCCGCCGCGAACACCGGGGAGCTGTTTTT,CASSLNAGGRREHRGAVF
.,TRBD2,TRBV6-4,TRBJ2-3,TGTGCCAGCAGTGAAACTAGCGGGGGAACAGATACGCAGTATTTT,CASSETSGGTDTQYF
.,.,TRBV11-2,TRBJ1-5,TGTGCCAGCAGCTTAGGGGGGTCAGATCTTCAGCCCCAGCATTTT,CASSLGGSDLQPQHF
.,.,TRBV7-9,TRBJ1-2,TGTGCCAGCAGCTTAGACCAGGGTAGACATGGCTACACCTTC,CASSLDQGRHGYTF
.,TRBD2,TRBV9,TRBJ2-1,TGTGCCAGCAGCGTAGAGGGTGGCGGGGGGGTAAACAATGAGCAGTTCTTC,CASSVEGGGGVNNEQFF
medium-sized,.,TRBV6-6,TRBJ1-3,TGTGCCAGCAGTTACTCGGAGGTACTCTCTGGAAACACCATATATTTT,CASSYSEVLSGNTIYF
.,.,TRBV7-2,TRBJ1-1,TGTGCCAGCAGCCCAGATGTAGACGAGAACACTGAAGCTTTCTTT,CASSPDVDENTEAFF